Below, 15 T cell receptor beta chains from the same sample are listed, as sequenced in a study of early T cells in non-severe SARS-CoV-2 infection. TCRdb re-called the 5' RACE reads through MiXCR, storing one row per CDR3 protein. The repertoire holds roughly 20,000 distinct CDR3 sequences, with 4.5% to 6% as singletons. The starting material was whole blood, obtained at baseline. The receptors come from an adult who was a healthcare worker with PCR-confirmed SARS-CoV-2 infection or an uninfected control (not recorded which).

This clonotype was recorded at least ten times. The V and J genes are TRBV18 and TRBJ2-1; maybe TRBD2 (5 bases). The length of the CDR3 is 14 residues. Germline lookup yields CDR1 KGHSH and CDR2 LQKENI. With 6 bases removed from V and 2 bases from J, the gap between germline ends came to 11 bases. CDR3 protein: CASSPRGTYNEQFF. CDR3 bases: TGTGCCAGCTCCCCCAGAGGGACCTACAATGAGCAGTTCTTC.

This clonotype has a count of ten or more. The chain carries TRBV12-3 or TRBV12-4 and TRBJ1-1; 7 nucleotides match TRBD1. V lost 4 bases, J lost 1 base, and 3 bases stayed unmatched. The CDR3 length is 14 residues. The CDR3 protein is CASSWQGGNTEAFF. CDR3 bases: TGTGCCAGCAGTTGGCAGGGGGGGAACACTGAAGCTTTCTTT.

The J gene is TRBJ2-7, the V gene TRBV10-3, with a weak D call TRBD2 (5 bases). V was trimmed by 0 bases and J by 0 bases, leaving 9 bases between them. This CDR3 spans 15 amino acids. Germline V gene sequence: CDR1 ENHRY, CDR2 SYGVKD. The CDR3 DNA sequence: TGTGCCATCAGTGAGTCGAGGGCAACCTCCTACGAGCAGTACTTC. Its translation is CAISESRATSYEQYF.

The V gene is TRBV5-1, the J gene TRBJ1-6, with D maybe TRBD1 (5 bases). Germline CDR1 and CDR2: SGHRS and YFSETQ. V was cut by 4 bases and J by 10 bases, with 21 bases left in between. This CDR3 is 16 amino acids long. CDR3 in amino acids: CASSPSSRGAGSPLHF. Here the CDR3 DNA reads TGCGCCAGCAGCCCATCTTCTCGGGGCGCAGGGTCACCCCTCCACTTT. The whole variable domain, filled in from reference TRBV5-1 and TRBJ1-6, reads KAGVTQTPRYLIKTRGQQVTLSCSPISGHRSVSWYQQTPGQGLQFLFEYFSETQRNKGNFPGRFSGRQFSNSRSEMNVSTLELGDSALYLCASSPSSRGAGSPLHFGNGTRLTVT.

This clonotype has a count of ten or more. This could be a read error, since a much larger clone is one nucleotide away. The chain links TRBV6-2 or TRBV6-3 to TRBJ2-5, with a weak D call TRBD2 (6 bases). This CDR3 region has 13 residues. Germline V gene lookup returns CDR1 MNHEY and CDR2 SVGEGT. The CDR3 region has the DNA TGTGCCAGCAGCCTACTAGCTTGGGAGACCCAGTGCTTC. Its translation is CASSLLAWETQCF.

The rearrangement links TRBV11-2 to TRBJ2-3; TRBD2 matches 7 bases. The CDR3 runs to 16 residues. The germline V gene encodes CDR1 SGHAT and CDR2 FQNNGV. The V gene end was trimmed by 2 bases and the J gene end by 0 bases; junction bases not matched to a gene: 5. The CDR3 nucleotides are TGTGCCAGCAGCTTACCAGGGAGGGCTAGCACAGATACGCAGTATTTT. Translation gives CASSLPGRASTDTQYF.

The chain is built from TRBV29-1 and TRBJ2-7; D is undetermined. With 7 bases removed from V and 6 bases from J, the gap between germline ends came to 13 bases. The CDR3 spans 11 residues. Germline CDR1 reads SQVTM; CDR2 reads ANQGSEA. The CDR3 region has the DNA TGCAGCGGGCCGGGTACCTGCGAGCAGTACTTC. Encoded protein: CSGPGTCEQYF.

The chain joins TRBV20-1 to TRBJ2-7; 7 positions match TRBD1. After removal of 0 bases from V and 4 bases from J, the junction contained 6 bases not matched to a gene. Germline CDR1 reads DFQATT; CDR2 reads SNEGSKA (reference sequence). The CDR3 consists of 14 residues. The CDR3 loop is CSAREQGERYEQYF. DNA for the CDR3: TGCAGTGCTAGAGAGCAGGGGGAGCGTTACGAGCAGTACTTC.

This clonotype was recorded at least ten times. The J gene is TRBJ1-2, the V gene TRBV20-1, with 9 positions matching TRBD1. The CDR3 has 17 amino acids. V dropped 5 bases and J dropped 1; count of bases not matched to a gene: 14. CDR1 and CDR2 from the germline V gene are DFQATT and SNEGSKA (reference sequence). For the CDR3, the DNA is TGCAGTGCTTCGAATATGACAGGGGGGTTTTTTAACTATGGCTACACCTTC. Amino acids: CSASNMTGGFFNYGYTF.

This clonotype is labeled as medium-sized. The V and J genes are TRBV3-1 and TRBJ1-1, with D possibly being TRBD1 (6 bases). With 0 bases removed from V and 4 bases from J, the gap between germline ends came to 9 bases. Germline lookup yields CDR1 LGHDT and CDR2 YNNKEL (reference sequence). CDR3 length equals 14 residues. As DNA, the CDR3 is TGTGCCAGCAGCCAAGACATAGGGGGCACTGAAGCTTTCTTT. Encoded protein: CASSQDIGGTEAFF. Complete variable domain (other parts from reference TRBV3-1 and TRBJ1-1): DTAVSQTPKYLVTQMGNDKSIKCEQNLGHDTMYWYKQDSKKFLKIMFSYNNKELIINETVPNRFSPKSPDKAHLNLHINSLELGDSAVYFCASSQDIGGTEAFFGQGTRLTVV.

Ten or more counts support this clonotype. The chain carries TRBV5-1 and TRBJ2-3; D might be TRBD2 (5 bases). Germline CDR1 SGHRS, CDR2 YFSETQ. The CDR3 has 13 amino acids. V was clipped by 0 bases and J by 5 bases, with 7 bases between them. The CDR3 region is CASSLEGRDTQYF. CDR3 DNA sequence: TGCGCCAGCAGCTTGGAAGGGAGAGATACGCAGTATTTT.

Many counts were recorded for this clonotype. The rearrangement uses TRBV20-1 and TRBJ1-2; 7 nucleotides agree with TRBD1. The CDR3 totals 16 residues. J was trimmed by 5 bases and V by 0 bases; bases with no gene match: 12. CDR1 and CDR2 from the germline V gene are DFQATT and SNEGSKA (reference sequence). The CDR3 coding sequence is TGCAGTGCTAGAGATCCGCAGGGGGGGTCGTGGTATGGCTACACCTTC. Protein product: CSARDPQGGSWYGYTF.

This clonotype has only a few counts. This CDR3 is CASSQGPATGELFF. CDR3 nucleotide sequence: TGCGCCAGCAGCCAAGGGCCGGCTACCGGGGAGCTGTTTTTT. The rearrangement uses TRBV4-3 and TRBJ2-2; D is uncertain. The germline V gene has CDR1 LGHNA and CDR2 YSLEER. The CDR3 contains 14 residues. Trimming pared 1 base from V and 5 bases from J, leaving 8 bases between.

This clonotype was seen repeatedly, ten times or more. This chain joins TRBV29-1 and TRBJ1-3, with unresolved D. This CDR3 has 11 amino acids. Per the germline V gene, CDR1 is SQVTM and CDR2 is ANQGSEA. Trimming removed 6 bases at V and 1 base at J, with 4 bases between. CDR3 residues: CSVESGNTIYF. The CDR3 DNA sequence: TGCAGCGTAGAATCTGGAAACACCATATATTTT.

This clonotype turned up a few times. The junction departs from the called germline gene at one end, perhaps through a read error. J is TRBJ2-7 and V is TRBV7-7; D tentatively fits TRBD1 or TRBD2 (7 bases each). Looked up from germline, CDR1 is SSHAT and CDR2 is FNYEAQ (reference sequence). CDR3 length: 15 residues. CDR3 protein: CASSEGEGAFYEQYF. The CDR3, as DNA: TGTGCTAGCAGCGAAGGGGAGGGGGCATTTTACGAGCAGTACTTC.